These 30 T cell receptor beta chains share one sample of origin, sequenced in a study of a mutant IDH1 vaccine in newly diagnosed glioma. The method was immunoSEQ multiplex PCR; TCRdb's version includes in-frame clones alone and lacks a portion of them. The sample has 30,000 to 35,000 clones, approximately 86% seen once; the top ten hold around 5%. As for time point: baseline, week 1 (first vaccination visit). Treatment here: pre-vaccination baseline after standard-of-care therapy. The starting material was PBMCs, obtained from a glioma patient treated with radiotherapy, temozolomide or both. The receptors stem from a woman aged 40 to 50 with glioma.

CDR3: CASSLEVNYGYTF. CDR3 coding DNA: TGTGCCAGCAGTTTAGAGGTAAACTATGGCTACACCTTC. The rearrangement links TRBV28 to TRBJ1-2; D remains unclear. CDR1 and CDR2 (germline): MDHEN, SYDVKM. The V end lost 2 bases, the J end lost 2 bases, and 6 bases lay between the germline ends. This CDR3 spans 13 amino acids.

The chain recombines TRBV5-1 with TRBJ2-2; a weak D match, TRBD1 (8 bases). Germline CDR1 SGHRS, CDR2 YFSETQ. The CDR3 spans 14 residues. V lost 6 bases to trimming and J lost 3 bases, with 12 bases between them. The CDR3 is CASKQGGYTGELFF. CDR3 sequence (DNA): TGCGCCAGCAAACAGGGGGGGTACACCGGGGAGCTGTTTTTT.

The rearrangement joins TRBV10-3 to TRBJ2-3, with a possible D match to TRBD2 (6 bases). Trimming removed 3 bases at V and 6 bases at J, with 16 bases between. The V gene's germline CDR1 is ENHRY and CDR2 SYGVKD. The CDR3 covers 15 residues. The CDR3 DNA reads as TGTGCCATCAGTGATTCCGGGACGGGAGCGGATACGCAGTATTTT. Its protein product is CAISDSGTGADTQYF.

The chain carries TRBV5-4 and TRBJ2-3; the match to TRBD2 covers 8 bases. The junction had 5 bases not matched to a gene; V was cut back by 4 bases and J by 1 base. CDR3 length: 15 residues. CDR1 is SGHNT, CDR2 YYREEE, per germline (reference sequence). CDR3 protein: CASSHGLAGTDTQYF. The CDR3, as DNA: TGTGCCAGCAGCCATGGACTAGCCGGCACAGATACGCAGTATTTT.

This chain connects TRBV2 to TRBJ1-2; D gene unclear. Germline CDR1 SNHLY, CDR2 FYNNEI. V was cut by 0 bases and J by 8 bases, with 7 bases left in between. The CDR3 is 12 residues long. CDR3 protein: CASSEAPGGYTF. The CDR3 nucleotides are TGTGCCAGCAGTGAAGCGCCGGGGGGCTACACCTTC. Together with reference TRBV2 and TRBJ1-2, the CDR3 gives the full variable domain: EPEVTQTPSHQVTQMGQEVILRCVPISNHLYFYWYRQILGQKVEFLVSFYNNEISEKSEIFDDQFSVERPDGSNFTLKIRSTKLEDSAMYFCASSEAPGGYTFGSGTRLTVV.

The genes are TRBV5-1 and TRBJ1-4; D call uncertain. The V gene's germline CDR1 is SGHRS and CDR2 YFSETQ. The CDR3 consists of 14 residues. Trimming took off 0 bases at V and 8 bases at J, with 11 bases between the two ends. The CDR3 region is CASSLAGLGEKLFF. CDR3 DNA: TGCGCCAGCAGCTTGGCAGGACTGGGAGAAAAACTGTTTTTT.

The chain combines TRBV19 with TRBJ2-6; D gene ambiguous. The V gene lost 3 bases and the J gene lost 4 bases, with 1 base spanning the gap. Germline V gives CDR1 LNHDA, CDR2 SQIVND (reference sequence). The CDR3 consists of 12 residues. The CDR3 sequence is CASSIGANVLTF. In DNA, the CDR3 is TGTGCCAGTAGTATCGGGGCCAACGTCCTGACTTTC.

The chain uses TRBV7-8 and TRBJ2-2; 12 nucleotides align to TRBD2. CDR3 length: 19 amino acids. CDR1 and CDR2 from the germline V gene are SGHVS and FQNEAQ. V gave up 5 bases and J gave up 1 base; unmatched junction bases: 11. The CDR3 coding sequence is TGTGCCAGCAGCGCCCGGACTAGCGGGACCATGAGGAACACCGGGGAGCTGTTTTTT. Translation gives CASSARTSGTMRNTGELFF.

V is TRBV28 and J is TRBJ1-5; no firm D call. Trimming took off 6 bases at V and 2 bases at J, with 17 bases between the two ends. Per germline, CDR1 MDHEN and CDR2 SYDVKM. The CDR3 contains 16 residues. DNA for the CDR3: TGTGCCAGCAGCCCCTGGGAGCCCATCGGCAATCAGCCCCAGCATTTT. Translating gives CASSPWEPIGNQPQHF.

The chain has TRBV29-1 and TRBJ1-4; maybe TRBD1 (5 bases). Trimming removed 4 bases from V and 8 bases from J, with 20 bases in between. The CDR3 is 15 amino acids. CDR1 and CDR2 from the germline V gene are SQVTM and ANQGSEA. CDR3: CSVGSRGTPGEKLFF. For the CDR3, the DNA is TGCAGCGTTGGGTCCCGGGGAACACCAGGGGAAAAACTGTTTTTT.

This chain uses TRBV4-1 with TRBJ2-7; TRBD1 matches at 9 bases. After removal of 3 bases from V and 4 bases from J, the junction contained 10 bases not matched to a gene. Looked up from germline, CDR1 is MGHRA and CDR2 is YSYEKL. This CDR3 region has 16 residues. The CDR3 region has the DNA TGCGCCAGCAGCCACACCCTCACAGGGGGCCTTTACGAGCAGTACTTC. Translating gives CASSHTLTGGLYEQYF.

The chain joins TRBV7-2 to TRBJ1-1; 7 nucleotides match TRBD1. The CDR3 covers 14 residues. Trimming took 1 base from V and 3 from J; bases not matched to a gene: 2. Looked up from germline, CDR1 is SGHTA and CDR2 is FQGNSA. The CDR3 DNA sequence: TGTGCCAGCAGCTTAGGGACAGGCTACACTGAAGCTTTCTTT. It is translated as CASSLGTGYTEAFF. Combining the CDR3 with reference TRBV7-2 and TRBJ1-1 gives the whole variable domain GAGVSQSPSNKVTEKGKDVELRCDPISGHTALYWYRQSLGQGLEFLIYFQGNSAPDKSGLPSDRFSAERTGGSVSTLTIQRTQQEDSAVYLCASSLGTGYTEAFFGQGTRLTVV.

The CDR3 nucleotides are TGCAGCGTTGAAGCGGGCGGGGGTCCTCTATACTTC. This sequence encodes CSVEAGGGPLYF. This rearrangement joins TRBV29-1 to TRBJ2-4, with 7 bases that match TRBD2. Unmatched junction bases numbered 10, after V lost 1 base and J lost 16 bases. Germline CDR1 and CDR2: SQVTM and ANQGSEA. This CDR3 has 12 amino acids.

The chain uses TRBV27 and TRBJ2-5; TRBD1 agrees at 10 bases. The CDR3 is made up of 17 amino acids. V lost 5 bases, J lost 5 bases, and 14 bases stayed unmatched. Germline V lookup: CDR1 MNHEY, CDR2 SMNVEV (reference sequence). CDR3 in amino acids: CASSPRLRDRGRETQYF. For the CDR3, the DNA is TGTGCCAGCAGTCCGCGCCTCCGGGACAGGGGACGGGAGACCCAGTACTTC.

The chain is built from TRBV2 and TRBJ1-3; D not resolved. Germline CDR1 reads SNHLY; CDR2 reads FYNNEI. Trimming left V 2 bases short and J 6 bases short, with 14 bases between. The CDR3 extends over 15 amino acids. The CDR3 is CASSERASWENTIYF. In DNA, the CDR3 is TGTGCCAGCAGTGAACGGGCGTCCTGGGAAAACACCATATATTTT.

The J gene is TRBJ1-5, the V gene TRBV18; unclear D gene. The CDR3 is 13 amino acids. Trimming took 2 bases from V and 4 from J, leaving 6 bases between them. The germline CDR1 and CDR2 sequences are KGHSH and LQKENI. This CDR3 is CASSPGQNQPQHF. The CDR3 DNA sequence: TGTGCCAGCTCACCAGGGCAGAATCAGCCCCAGCATTTT.

This clone was observed a single time. The chain recombines TRBV13 with TRBJ2-1; D remains ambiguous. Germline V CDR1 and CDR2: PRHDT, FYEKMQ (reference sequence). Trimming removed 5 bases from V and 1 base from J, with 15 bases in between. CDR3 length: 16 amino acids. The CDR3 is CASSPPRQRSYNEQFF. CDR3 in DNA: TGTGCCAGCAGCCCCCCTAGGCAGAGGTCCTACAATGAGCAGTTCTTC.

This chain uses TRBV7-8 with TRBJ2-3; D is uncertain. CDR3 length: 15 residues. Per germline, CDR1 SGHVS and CDR2 FQNEAQ. V lost 2 bases and J 1 base, leaving 10 bases between the germline ends. The CDR3 loop reads CASSLSSVGTDTQYF. As DNA, the CDR3 is TGTGCCAGCAGCTTAAGTAGTGTTGGCACAGATACGCAGTATTTT.

The CDR3 spells CASSLGTVGNTIYF. In DNA form, the CDR3 reads TGTGCCAGCAGCCTCGGGACAGTTGGAAACACCATATATTTT. This sequence joins TRBV14 and TRBJ1-3, with 7 bases matching TRBD1. Germline V lookup: CDR1 SGHDN, CDR2 FVKESK. Trimming cost V 4 bases and J 3 bases; bases outside gene matches: 3. The CDR3 is made up of 14 amino acids.

V gene TRBV30 combines with J gene TRBJ2-7, with unresolved D. The germline V and J ends were trimmed by 7 bases and 7 bases, with 17 bases remaining between them. Germline V gene sequence: CDR1 GTSNPN, CDR2 SVGIG (reference sequence). The CDR3 contains 12 residues. CDR3 sequence reads: CAFTSSFGEQYF. The CDR3 region has the DNA TGTGCCTTTACATCCTCCTTTGGGGAGCAGTACTTC. Using reference TRBV30 and TRBJ2-7 for the parts outside the CDR3, the full variable domain is SQTIHQWPATLVQPVGSPLSLECTVEGTSNPNLYWYRQAAGRGLQLLFYSVGIGQISSEVPQNLSASRPQDRQFILSSKKLLLSDSGFYLCAFTSSFGEQYFGPGTRLTVT.

This chain's CDR3 is CASSLGGTGSAFF. The CDR3 nucleotides read TGTGCCAGCAGCTTGGGTGGAACAGGGAGCGCTTTCTTT. The V call is TRBV5-8, the J call TRBJ1-1; D is perhaps TRBD1 (6 bases). V was clipped by 0 bases and J by 11 bases, with 14 bases between them. The CDR3 loop spans 13 amino acids. Germline V CDR1 and CDR2: SGHTS, YDEGEE.

V gene TRBV18 combines with J gene TRBJ1-1; D possibly corresponds to TRBD1 (5 bases). The length of the CDR3 is 14 residues. The germline V gene has CDR1 KGHSH and CDR2 LQKENI. Trimming removed 4 bases at V and 3 bases at J, with 12 bases between. The CDR3 nucleotides read TGTGCCAGCTCACAGGGGCCGCAGTACACTGAAGCTTTCTTT. As protein: CASSQGPQYTEAFF.

CDR3 in amino acids: CASSLTGDYGYTF. CDR3 coding DNA: TGTGCCAGCAGCCTGACAGGGGACTATGGCTACACCTTC. The gene calls are TRBV7-8 and TRBJ1-2, with 8 bases that match TRBD1. The V segment lost 5 bases and the J segment 3 bases; nucleotides outside the gene matches: 2. In germline, CDR1 is SGHVS, CDR2 FQNEAQ. The CDR3 extends over 13 amino acids.

The V call is TRBV19, the J call TRBJ2-7; 7 bases align to TRBD2. J was trimmed by 0 bases and V by 1 base; bases with no gene match: 6. Germline-derived CDR1 and CDR2 are LNHDA and SQIVND (reference sequence). This CDR3 comprises 16 residues. This CDR3 is CASSIAGGLSSYEQYF. The CDR3 coding sequence is TGTGCCAGTAGTATAGCGGGGGGTTTAAGCTCCTACGAGCAGTACTTC.

This chain joins TRBV7-2 and TRBJ2-3; D is unclear. The CDR3 contains 14 residues. Germline V CDR1 and CDR2: SGHTA, FQGNSA. V was pared by 3 bases and J by 4 bases, with 11 bases between. CDR3 loop: CASSLRRVADTQYF. The CDR3 bases are TGTGCCAGCAGCTTGAGGCGTGTCGCAGATACGCAGTATTTT.

The rearrangement joins TRBV13 to TRBJ1-2, with a weak D call TRBD1 (5 bases). V lost 0 bases and J 6 bases, leaving 5 bases between the germline ends. The germline V gene has CDR1 PRHDT and CDR2 FYEKMQ (reference sequence). There are 12 residues in the CDR3. CDR3: CASSLGGDGYTF. Here the CDR3 DNA reads TGTGCCAGCAGCTTAGGAGGGGATGGCTACACCTTC.

This clone has a single count. The chain uses TRBV28 and TRBJ1-5, with D perhaps matching TRBD1 (5 bases). The germline V gene has CDR1 MDHEN and CDR2 SYDVKM. The V end lost 6 bases, the J end lost 3 bases, and 15 bases lay between the germline ends. The CDR3 has 15 residues. CDR3 coding DNA: TGTGCCAGCAGCCATGACAGCGTCAACAATCAGCCCCAGCATTTT. Its protein product is CASSHDSVNNQPQHF.

The chain's CDR3 is CASSLSGGGYGYTF. As DNA, the CDR3 is TGCGCCAGCAGTCTATCCGGGGGTGGCTATGGCTACACCTTC. The chain links TRBV4-3 to TRBJ1-2; possible D gene TRBD1, 5 bases. The CDR3 length is 14 residues. Germline CDR1 LGHNA, CDR2 YSLEER. V dropped 6 bases and J dropped 4 bases, with 15 bases sitting between them.

The rearrangement joins TRBV7-9 to TRBJ1-1; no reliable D call. From germline, CDR1 is SEHNR and CDR2 FQNEAQ (reference sequence). V lost 1 base and J lost 5, with 20 bases in between. The CDR3 loop spans 17 amino acids. CDR3 sequence reads: CASSLGGVDGGRTEAFF. DNA of the CDR3: TGTGCCAGCAGCTTAGGTGGAGTGGACGGTGGGCGGACTGAAGCTTTCTTT.

CDR3 bases: TGTGCCAGCAGCTTAGGGGGCGGGGGTAGCAACGAGCAGTACTTC. Translated: CASSLGGGGSNEQYF. This chain connects TRBV7-2 to TRBJ2-7, with 7 bases lining up with TRBD2. The germline CDR1 and CDR2 sequences are SGHTA and FQGNSA. The CDR3 loop spans 15 amino acids. J lost 5 bases, V lost 1 base, and 8 bases had no gene match.